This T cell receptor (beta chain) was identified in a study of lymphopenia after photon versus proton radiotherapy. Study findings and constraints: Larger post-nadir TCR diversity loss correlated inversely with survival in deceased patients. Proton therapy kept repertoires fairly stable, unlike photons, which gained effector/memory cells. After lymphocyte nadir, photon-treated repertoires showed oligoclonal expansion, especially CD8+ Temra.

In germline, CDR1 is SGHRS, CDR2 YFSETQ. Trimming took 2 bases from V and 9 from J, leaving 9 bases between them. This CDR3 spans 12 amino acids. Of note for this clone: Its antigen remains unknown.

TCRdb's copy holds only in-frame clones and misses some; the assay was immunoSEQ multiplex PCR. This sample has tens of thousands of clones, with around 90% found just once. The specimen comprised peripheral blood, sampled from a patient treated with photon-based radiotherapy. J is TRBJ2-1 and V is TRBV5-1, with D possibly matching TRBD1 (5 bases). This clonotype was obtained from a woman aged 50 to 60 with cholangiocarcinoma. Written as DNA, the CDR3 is TGCGCCAGCAGCTTAGGGGTACCTGAGCAGTTCTTC. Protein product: CASSLGVPEQFF.